Shown below are 27 T cell receptor beta chains from a single sample sequenced in a study of OX40 agonist ivuxolimab in advanced cancers. Profiled with immunoSEQ multiplex PCR; TCRdb holds only in-frame clones, not every one. The sample lists about 74,000 clones, 75% to 95% seen once, with 4.5% to 7.5% in the top ten. The sequencing here drew on CD4+ or CD8+ T cells sorted from blood, taken in a trial of the OX40 agonist ivuxolimab. These TCRs come from an adult with an advanced solid tumor such as melanoma, head and neck, liver or kidney cancer.

The rearrangement uses TRBV19 and TRBJ1-2, with D unresolved. V was cut by 0 bases and J by 4 bases, with 9 bases left in between. CDR1 LNHDA and CDR2 SQIVND come from the germline V gene (reference sequence). This CDR3 contains 14 residues. CDR3 amino acids: CASSIEASSYGYTF. In DNA form, the CDR3 reads TGTGCCAGTAGTATAGAGGCCTCATCCTATGGCTACACCTTC.

The chain carries TRBV4-1 and TRBJ1-4, with no clear D. This CDR3 contains 15 residues. The germline V gene encodes CDR1 MGHRA and CDR2 YSYEKL. V gave up 6 bases and J gave up 10 bases, with 21 bases separating them. The CDR3 sequence is CASSLSQFSGGKLFF. The CDR3 DNA sequence: TGCGCCAGCAGTCTAAGCCAGTTTTCGGGAGGAAAACTGTTTTTT.

This clone came up a few times. V and J are TRBV13 and TRBJ2-7; 8 bases fit TRBD1. Germline CDR1 reads PRHDT; CDR2 reads FYEKMQ (reference sequence). The CDR3 totals 16 residues. V dropped 3 bases and J dropped 2; count of bases not matched to a gene: 9. The DNA of the CDR3 is TGTGCCAGCAGCTTTGGGTTCCGGACAGGGACCTACGAGCAGTACTTC. As protein: CASSFGFRTGTYEQYF.

The rearrangement links TRBV27 to TRBJ1-1; TRBD1 matches at 9 bases. This CDR3 is 13 amino acids long. Losses at the gene ends were 6 bases for V and 1 base for J; bases not matched to a gene: 0. CDR1 and CDR2 from the germline V gene are MNHEY and SMNVEV (reference sequence). In DNA form, the CDR3 reads TGTGCCAGCAGGACAGGGGGGAACACTGAAGCTTTCTTT. It yields the protein CASRTGGNTEAFF.

The V gene is TRBV6-4, the J gene TRBJ2-1, with D maybe TRBD2 (5 bases). The CDR3 runs 11 residues. Germline V CDR1 and CDR2: MRHNA, SNTAGT. The V and J ends lost 4 bases and 10 bases respectively, with 8 bases between them. The CDR3 here is CASSAGGEQFF. The CDR3 nucleotides read TGTGCCAGCAGTGCAGGAGGAGAGCAGTTCTTC.

The rearrangement joins TRBV19 to TRBJ1-2; 7 positions match TRBD1. CDR1 and CDR2 from the germline V gene are LNHDA and SQIVND (reference sequence). After removal of 6 bases from V and 2 bases from J, the junction contained 12 bases not matched to a gene. The length of the CDR3 is 16 residues. The chain's CDR3 is CASRTGTAPLNYGYTF. CDR3 coding DNA: TGTGCCAGTAGGACCGGGACAGCACCTTTGAACTATGGCTACACCTTC.

The chain combines TRBV2 with TRBJ1-1; 8 bases fit TRBD1. The germline gives CDR1 SNHLY, CDR2 FYNNEI. V shed 6 bases and J 1 base; nucleotides not matched to a gene: 7. The CDR3 consists of 15 residues. The CDR3, as DNA: TGTGCCAGCAGCTTCACCGGACAGGGGAACACTGAAGCTTTCTTT. This translates into CASSFTGQGNTEAFF. Looking up the rest from reference TRBV2 and TRBJ1-1 gives the full variable domain: EPEVTQTPSHQVTQMGQEVILRCVPISNHLYFYWYRQILGQKVEFLVSFYNNEISEKSEIFDDQFSVERPDGSNFTLKIRSTKLEDSAMYFCASSFTGQGNTEAFFGQGTRLTVV.

This chain joins TRBV19 and TRBJ1-1; the match to TRBD1 covers 8 bases. The CDR3 runs to 13 residues. From germline, CDR1 is LNHDA and CDR2 SQIVND (reference sequence). J lost 2 bases, V lost 8 bases, and 4 bases had no gene match. The DNA for the CDR3 is TGTGCCAGTCTCGACAGGGGAAACACTGAAGCTTTCTTT. Translating it yields CASLDRGNTEAFF.

V usage is TRBV6-5 and J usage is TRBJ1-1, with D perhaps TRBD1 (5 bases). The CDR3 spans 13 residues. V shed 10 bases and J shed 3 bases, with 15 bases lying between them. Germline-derived CDR1 and CDR2 are MNHEY and SVGAGI. CDR3 sequence (DNA): TGTGCCACCTTTGGACACGGAGACACTGAAGCTTTCTTT. Its translation: CATFGHGDTEAFF.

This CDR3 is CASNGPGDTQYF. The CDR3 nucleotides read TGTGCCAGCAATGGCCCTGGGGATACGCAGTATTTT. This chain connects TRBV27 to TRBJ2-3; the D is unclear. This CDR3 comprises 12 residues. The V end lost 7 bases, the J end lost 6 bases, and 11 bases lay between the germline ends. The germline CDR1 and CDR2 sequences are MNHEY and SMNVEV (reference sequence).

This chain links TRBV6-1 with TRBJ2-1, with D perhaps TRBD2 (6 bases). From germline, CDR1 is MNHNS and CDR2 SASEGT. The CDR3 contains 15 residues. V was cut by 4 bases and J by 4 bases, with 14 bases left in between. The DNA for the CDR3 is TGTGCCAGCAGTGGGGGGACTGTCCCTTACAATGAGCAGTTCTTC. Its protein product is CASSGGTVPYNEQFF.

V gene TRBV19 combines with J gene TRBJ2-2; D uncertain. Trimming pared 3 bases from V and 4 bases from J, leaving 9 bases between. CDR3 size: 14 residues. The germline V gene has CDR1 LNHDA and CDR2 SQIVND (reference sequence). The CDR3 DNA reads as TGTGCCAGTAGTATCATAACAAGCACCGGGGAGCTGTTTTTT. Protein: CASSIITSTGELFF.

The chain carries TRBV6-5 and TRBJ2-7, with 8 bases aligning to TRBD1. J gave up 7 bases and V 2 bases, and 7 bases lay outside the gene matches. The germline CDR1 and CDR2 sequences are MNHEY and SVGAGI. This CDR3 has 14 amino acids. CDR3 region: CASSYADRAIEQYF. DNA of the CDR3: TGTGCCAGCAGTTACGCGGACAGGGCTATAGAGCAGTACTTC.

This chain connects TRBV5-1 to TRBJ1-2, with 7 bases fitting TRBD1. The CDR3 has 15 residues. Per germline, CDR1 SGHRS and CDR2 YFSETQ. V was pared by 2 bases and J by 2 bases, with 6 bases of the junction left unmatched. CDR3 nucleotides: TGCGCCAGCAGCTTTCTAGCAGGGGGAAACTATGGCTACACCTTC. Translated, it gives CASSFLAGGNYGYTF.

CDR3 coding DNA: TGTGCCAGCAGCTTAGCGCCGACTAGCGGGAGTTCGTCAGACGAGCAGTACTTC. This codes for CASSLAPTSGSSSDEQYF. This sequence joins TRBV7-6 and TRBJ2-7; 12 nucleotides agree with TRBD2. Trimming removed 0 bases from V and 5 bases from J; junction bases left unmatched: 11. There are 18 residues in the CDR3. Per the germline V gene, CDR1 is SGHVS and CDR2 is FNYEAQ.

J is TRBJ2-3 and V is TRBV7-2; 16 bases match TRBD2. The CDR3 spans 18 residues. The J segment lost 0 bases and the V segment lost 3 bases, leaving 3 bases of the junction unmatched. Germline values: CDR1 SGHTA, CDR2 FQGNSA. This CDR3 is CASSFWGLAGGSTDTQYF. The DNA of the CDR3 is TGTGCCAGCAGCTTTTGGGGACTAGCGGGAGGGAGCACAGATACGCAGTATTTT.

The V call is TRBV7-8, the J call TRBJ1-2; D unresolved. V was pared by 0 bases and J by 8 bases, with 16 bases between. The germline V gene has CDR1 SGHVS and CDR2 FQNEAQ. The CDR3 is made up of 15 amino acids. The CDR3 reads CASSLARQSFPGYTF. The CDR3 DNA sequence: TGTGCCAGCAGCTTAGCCCGGCAGTCATTCCCCGGCTACACCTTC.

The chain has TRBV5-1 and TRBJ1-1; D gene ambiguous. The CDR3 extends over 16 amino acids. Germline CDR1 reads SGHRS; CDR2 reads YFSETQ. V shed 3 bases and J shed 1 base, with 16 bases lying between them. The CDR3 coding sequence is TGCGCCAGCAGCTCGGAGGCATCCCGACGGAACACTGAAGCTTTCTTT. This sequence encodes CASSSEASRRNTEAFF.

The rearrangement uses TRBV21-1 and TRBJ2-2. TRBV21-1 is listed as a pseudogene. CDR3 length: 18 residues. The CDR3 DNA is TGTGCCAGCAGCATATCCTTCACGGGGGACACGAACACCGGGGAGCTGTTTTTT. It encodes CASSISFTGDTNTGELFF.

This sequence joins TRBV6-5 and TRBJ2-1, with 7 positions matching TRBD1. Germline CDR1 is MNHEY and CDR2 is SVGAGI. The junction had 7 bases not matched to a gene; V was cut back by 5 bases and J by 9 bases. This CDR3 is 13 amino acids long. The CDR3 bases are TGTGCCAGCAGTATCCTCCACAGGGGTGAGCAGTTCTTC. Translating gives CASSILHRGEQFF.

This chain connects TRBV4-3 to TRBJ2-1; 11 nucleotides match TRBD2. Germline V lookup: CDR1 LGHNA, CDR2 YSLEER. V shed 0 bases and J 7 bases; nucleotides not matched to a gene: 5. CDR3 size: 16 residues. Here the CDR3 DNA reads TGCGCCAGCAGCCAAGATCTGGCTAGCGGGGGGAATGAGCAGTTCTTC. Translated, it gives CASSQDLASGGNEQFF.

The CDR3 here is CASSREDRVSGYTF. DNA of the CDR3: TGCGCCAGCAGCCGCGAGGACAGGGTTAGTGGCTACACCTTC. This chain joins TRBV4-1 and TRBJ1-2; 8 nucleotides align to TRBD1. The CDR3 has 14 amino acids. Germline CDR1 is MGHRA and CDR2 is YSYEKL. The trim removed 4 bases at V and 7 bases at J, leaving 8 bases unmatched.

The rearrangement joins TRBV14 to TRBJ1-2; D remains ambiguous. V was clipped by 1 base and J by 5 bases, with 17 bases between them. The CDR3 sequence is 16 residues long. Germline CDR1 is SGHDN and CDR2 is FVKESK. The CDR3 protein is CASSQAAGTFLYGYTF. The CDR3 DNA sequence: TGTGCCAGCAGCCAAGCGGCAGGAACGTTTCTTTATGGCTACACCTTC.

The chain carries TRBV6-5 and TRBJ2-1; 10 positions match TRBD2. CDR3 length: 15 residues. Germline V gene sequence: CDR1 MNHEY, CDR2 SVGAGI. The J segment lost 7 bases and the V segment lost 8 bases, leaving 11 bases of the junction unmatched. Written as DNA, the CDR3 is TGTGCCAGCGGGGAGTTAGCGGGGGGCTTTAATGAGCAGTTCTTC. It is translated as CASGELAGGFNEQFF.

The V gene is TRBV29-1, the J gene TRBJ1-1, with D possibly being TRBD1 (6 bases). Germline CDR1 is SQVTM and CDR2 is ANQGSEA. The CDR3 runs to 13 residues. V gave up 0 bases and J gave up 6 bases, with 11 bases separating them. CDR3 DNA: TGCAGCGTTGAAGAGGGCAGGGGTCCTGAAGCTTTCTTT. It yields the protein CSVEEGRGPEAFF.

V usage is TRBV7-9 and J usage is TRBJ1-1; D is possibly TRBD1 (5 bases). This CDR3 is built from 15 residues. Germline loops: CDR1 SEHNR, CDR2 FQNEAQ (reference sequence). Deletions cut 8 bases from V and 3 bases from J, with 19 bases between. The CDR3 coding sequence is TGTGCCAGCGGATGGAGGTTGCTAGGGGACACTGAAGCTTTCTTT. This sequence encodes CASGWRLLGDTEAFF.

The chain couples TRBV30 to TRBJ2-7; weak D call: TRBD2 (5 bases). Germline assignment: CDR1 GTSNPN and CDR2 SVGIG (reference sequence). V dropped 1 base and J dropped 4 bases, with 8 bases sitting between them. The CDR3 loop spans 12 amino acids. For the CDR3, the DNA is TGTGCCTGGAGTGACAGAGGGTACGAGCAGTACTTC. This translates into CAWSDRGYEQYF. The variable domain in full, with the rest retrieved from reference TRBV30 and TRBJ2-7, is SQTIHQWPATLVQPVGSPLSLECTVEGTSNPNLYWYRQAAGRGLQLLFYSVGIGQISSEVPQNLSASRPQDRQFILSSKKLLLSDSGFYLCAWSDRGYEQYFGPGTRLTVT.